This passage covers 18 T cell receptor beta chains from one sample sequenced in a study of metastatic and nonmetastatic thyroid tumors (dated by TCRdb to the early 2020s). Library preparation employed PCR. The sequencer listed for this sample is Illumina HiSeq 4000. TCRdb reprocessing: public reads trimmed at Q25 with fastp, clones called with MiXCR, in-frame beta chains kept. The sample profile shows more than 20,000 clones; about 40% of them were found once. The ten largest clones take up approximately 21% of the sample. None of the patients had been given any treatment before thyroid surgery. The sample taken for sequencing was blood. Receptors originate from a male donor with papillary thyroid cancer or a benign thyroid nodule (not recorded which). Some clones in this sample may be carry-over from other donors' samples.

This clone has at least ten counts. The J gene is TRBJ2-5, the V gene TRBV5-4; TRBD1 is a possible D gene (9 bases). V lost 4 bases and J lost 5, with 18 bases in between. The CDR3 has 15 residues. Germline V gene data show CDR1 as SGHNT and CDR2 as YYREEE (reference sequence). In DNA form, the CDR3 reads TGTGCCAGCAGCCGGGAGGGACAGGGATTCGAGACCCAGTACTTC. It encodes CASSREGQGFETQYF.

Many counts were recorded for this clone. The chain uses TRBV3-1 and TRBJ2-4, with D possibly matching TRBD1 (7 bases). The germline V and J ends were trimmed by 3 bases and 4 bases, with 16 bases remaining between them. Germline CDR1 reads LGHDT; CDR2 reads YNNKEL (reference sequence). This CDR3 region has 16 residues. CDR3 coding DNA: TGTGCCAGCAGCCAGGGGTCAGGGGGAGGTAAAAACATTCAGTACTTC. Residues: CASSQGSGGGKNIQYF.

This clone has just a few counts. The genes are TRBV12-3 or TRBV12-4 and TRBJ1-1; unclear D gene. V lost 3 bases, J lost 11 bases, and 10 bases lay in between. The CDR3 is 11 residues long. Written as DNA, the CDR3 is TGTGCCAGCAGTTTCGGCAGCTCGGCTTTCTTT. Translation: CASSFGSSAFF.

This clone was picked up a small number of times. The chain links TRBV6-1 to TRBJ2-7, with 7 bases matching TRBD1. V was pared by 0 bases and J by 3 bases, with 5 bases of the junction left unmatched. CDR3 length: 15 residues. The V gene's germline CDR1 is MNHNS and CDR2 SASEGT. DNA for the CDR3: TGTGCCAGCAGTGAAGCTGACGGGACAGTCTACGAGCAGTACTTC. The encoded protein is CASSEADGTVYEQYF.

The J gene is TRBJ2-5, the V gene TRBV6-1, with 13 bases aligning to TRBD2. This CDR3 contains 17 residues. V lost 6 bases and J lost 4; bases outside the gene matches: 11. Germline values: CDR1 MNHNS, CDR2 SASEGT. The CDR3 nucleotides are TGTGCCAGCAGACGGACTAGCGGGGGCCTGTTGCTAGAGACCCAGTACTTC. This translates into CASRRTSGGLLLETQYF.

Within the sample, this clone is medium-sized. The V gene is TRBV7-2, the J gene TRBJ2-7; D not certain. Germline lookup yields CDR1 SGHTA and CDR2 FQGNSA. Trimming cost V 0 bases and J 6 bases, with 6 bases left between them. This CDR3 contains 12 residues. CDR3 loop: CASSLATSEQYF. CDR3 coding DNA: TGTGCCAGCAGCTTAGCCACCTCCGAGCAGTACTTC.

This clone was recorded at least ten times. Given the absence of the conserved phenylalanine or tryptophan at the CDR3 end, a read error is likely. This sequence joins TRBV7-3 and TRBJ2-1, with 8 bases that match TRBD2. The CDR3 is 15 residues long. CDR1 SGHTA and CDR2 FQGTGA come from the germline V gene. The junction had 8 bases not matched to a gene; V was cut back by 8 bases and J by 2 bases. As DNA, the CDR3 is TGTGCCAGCTCTCGATCGGGAGGGGCCTACAATGAGCAGTTCGTC. This encodes CASSRSGGAYNEQFV.

The chain has TRBV11-1 and TRBJ1-1; D not certain. This CDR3 comprises 16 residues. The V gene lost 3 bases and the J gene lost 3 bases, with 17 bases spanning the gap. Germline V CDR1 and CDR2: SGHAT, FQDESV (reference sequence). The CDR3 spells CASSFNPHPADTEAFF. The CDR3 nucleotides read TGTGCCAGCAGCTTTAATCCCCACCCCGCCGACACTGAAGCTTTCTTT. Full variable domain (remainder filled in from reference TRBV11-1 and TRBJ1-1): EAEVAQSPRYKITEKSQAVAFWCDPISGHATLYWYRQILGQGPELLVQFQDESVVDDSQLPKDRFSAERLKGVDSTLKIQPAELGDSAMYLCASSFNPHPADTEAFFGQGTRLTVV.

This clone counts as medium-sized (0.01 to 0.1%). The chain joins TRBV19 to TRBJ2-7; 8 nucleotides agree with TRBD1. Germline CDR1 and CDR2: LNHDA and SQIVND (reference sequence). CDR3 length: 18 amino acids. V shed 5 bases and J 3 bases; nucleotides not matched to a gene: 18. The CDR3: CASSPRETGGRWNYEQYF. CDR3 DNA: TGTGCCAGTAGTCCCCGTGAAACAGGGGGAAGATGGAACTACGAGCAGTACTTC.

This rearrangement joins TRBV10-3 to TRBJ2-7; weak D call: TRBD2 (5 bases). The CDR3 is 14 amino acids. V was trimmed by 4 bases and J by 0 bases, leaving 10 bases between them. Germline-derived CDR1 and CDR2 are ENHRY and SYGVKD. The CDR3 sequence: CAISGVGSSYEQYF. In DNA, the CDR3 is TGTGCCATCAGTGGTGTTGGGAGCTCCTACGAGCAGTACTTC.

Only a few counts were recorded for this clone. This rearrangement joins TRBV28 to TRBJ2-3; 14 bases fit TRBD2. CDR1 is MDHEN, CDR2 SYDVKM, per germline. This CDR3 has 22 residues. V gave up 5 bases and J gave up 0 bases; unmatched junction bases: 19. CDR3 region: CASSLTGPGTSGGGESTDTQYF. The DNA of the CDR3 is TGTGCCAGCAGTCTTACAGGGCCCGGGACTAGCGGGGGTGGAGAGAGCACAGATACGCAGTATTTT.

The chain carries TRBV7-9 and TRBJ1-4, with TRBD1 matching 8 bases. The trim removed 3 bases at V and 7 bases at J, leaving 7 bases unmatched. The CDR3 runs 15 residues. In germline, CDR1 is SEHNR, CDR2 FQNEAQ (reference sequence). The CDR3 spells CASSLGQGAREKLFF. The CDR3 nucleotides are TGTGCCAGCAGCTTGGGCCAGGGGGCTCGTGAAAAACTGTTTTTT.

By share of the sample, this clone is medium-sized (0.01 to 0.1%). CDR3 bases: TGTGCCAGCAGCTTAAGACAGCGCCCGAACACTGAAGCTTTCTTT. Its protein product is CASSLRQRPNTEAFF. The J gene is TRBJ1-1, the V gene TRBV7-8; a weak D match, TRBD1 (5 bases). V lost 2 bases and J 1 base, leaving 11 bases between the germline ends. Germline CDR1 and CDR2: SGHVS and FQNEAQ. The CDR3 covers 15 residues.

Only a few counts were recorded for this clone. V gene TRBV12-5 combines with J gene TRBJ1-2, with D possibly being TRBD1 (6 bases). CDR3 length: 15 residues. Trimming shortened V by 0 bases and J by 6 bases, and 14 bases separated the two germline ends. The germline V gene encodes CDR1 LGHNT and CDR2 FRNRAP. The CDR3: CASGLVQGDFNGYTF. CDR3 DNA: TGTGCTAGTGGTTTGGTACAGGGAGACTTCAATGGCTACACCTTC.

Here the CDR3 reads CASNRGQVGNQPQHF. In nucleotides, the CDR3 is TGTGCCAGCAACCGGGGGCAGGTGGGGAATCAGCCCCAGCATTTT. This chain links TRBV28 with TRBJ1-5, with D tentatively TRBD1 (6 bases). This CDR3 is 15 amino acids long. Per germline, CDR1 MDHEN and CDR2 SYDVKM. V was shortened by 7 bases and J by 4 bases, with 17 bases between the two germline ends.

The sample holds a few counts of this clone. The chain has TRBV2 and TRBJ1-1, with D perhaps TRBD1 (5 bases). This CDR3 has 13 residues. Germline loops: CDR1 SNHLY, CDR2 FYNNEI. Trimming pared 4 bases from V and 0 bases from J, leaving 6 bases between. The CDR3 nucleotides read TGTGCCAGCAGTGTGGACATGAACACTGAAGCTTTCTTT. This encodes CASSVDMNTEAFF.

This clone was counted only a few times. This chain connects TRBV2 to TRBJ2-3; 10 nucleotides align to TRBD2. Germline V gene lookup returns CDR1 SNHLY and CDR2 FYNNEI. Unmatched junction bases numbered 7, after V lost 4 bases and J lost 6 bases. The CDR3 sequence is 15 residues long. As DNA, the CDR3 is TGTGCCAGCAGTGTACTAGCGGGGTCGAGGGATACGCAGTATTTT. It specifies CASSVLAGSRDTQYF.

The chain recombines TRBV20-1 with TRBJ2-7; 8 nucleotides align to TRBD1. CDR3 length: 12 residues. The germline V gene encodes CDR1 DFQATT and CDR2 SNEGSKA (reference sequence). V lost 3 bases to trimming and J lost 3 bases; unmatched junction nucleotides: 1. The CDR3 loop is CSARGQVYEQYF. The CDR3 nucleotides are TGCAGTGCTAGGGGACAGGTCTACGAGCAGTACTTC.